This is a list of T cell receptor beta chains from one sample in a study of blood T cell repertoires in COVID-19. Sequencing used immunoSEQ multiplex PCR; TCRdb keeps in-frame clones, though not all of them. There are about 180,000 clones in the sample; 80% to 90% occur only once, and under 3% lies in the top ten. What was sequenced was PBMCs or T cells enriched from blood (not recorded which). The receptors here all came from a woman aged 35 to 49 with acute COVID-19. CDR3s include the opening cysteine and the closing phenylalanine or tryptophan. The order of the fields is V gene, J gene, clone size, D gene, CDR3 DNA, CDR3 protein. A D gene is named only where the DNA matches it firmly. Clone size, where shown, is once, few, many, or a class for clones that have expanded.

v_call: TRBV7-8
j_call: TRBJ2-5
clone_size: once
d_call: .
cdr3_nt: TGTGCCAGCAGCTCTGTAACAGGCCCCGGGGAGACCCAGTACTTC
cdr3_aa: CASSSVTGPGETQYF

v_call: TRBV4-3
j_call: TRBJ2-7
clone_size: .
d_call: .
cdr3_nt: TGCGCCAGCAGCCTAGGTCAAGATAGCCCCTACGAGCAGTACTTC
cdr3_aa: CASSLGQDSPYEQYF

v_call: TRBV6-6
j_call: TRBJ1-5
clone_size: .
d_call: .
cdr3_nt: TGTGCCAGCAGCCCTTGGACGGGGAGAAGCAATCAGCCCCAGCATTTT
cdr3_aa: CASSPWTGRSNQPQHF

v_call: TRBV5-4
j_call: TRBJ2-5
clone_size: .
d_call: TRBD1
cdr3_nt: TGTGCCAGCAGCCCGACAGGGGCCCTAGAGGAGACCCAGTACTTC
cdr3_aa: CASSPTGALEETQYF

v_call: TRBV28
j_call: TRBJ2-7
clone_size: .
d_call: TRBD2
cdr3_nt: TGTGCCAGCAGCCCCGGGACTAGCGCCTCCTACGAGCAGTACTTC
cdr3_aa: CASSPGTSASYEQYF

v_call: TRBV18
j_call: TRBJ2-5
clone_size: once
d_call: .
cdr3_nt: TGTGCCAGCTCACCACAGCAAGGGGAAGAGACCCAGTACTTC
cdr3_aa: CASSPQQGEETQYF

v_call: TRBV7-8
j_call: TRBJ1-2
clone_size: .
d_call: TRBD1
cdr3_nt: TGTGCCAGCAGCCTAAGACAGGGCCTACCTAACTATGGCTACACCTTC
cdr3_aa: CASSLRQGLPNYGYTF

v_call: TRBV2
j_call: TRBJ1-1
clone_size: .
d_call: TRBD1
cdr3_nt: TGTGCCAGCAGCCCCACAGGGGCTCTGTGGGCTTTCTTT
cdr3_aa: CASSPTGALWAFF

v_call: TRBV15
j_call: TRBJ2-5
clone_size: .
d_call: TRBD2
cdr3_nt: TGTGCCACCAGCAGAGGGGTAGCGGGGGGGCAAGAGACCCAGTACTTC
cdr3_aa: CATSRGVAGGQETQYF

v_call: TRBV6-5
j_call: TRBJ1-2
clone_size: .
d_call: TRBD1
cdr3_nt: TGTGCCAGTGGTTGGACAGGGGGCTTTGGCTACACCTTC
cdr3_aa: CASGWTGGFGYTF

v_call: TRBV7-2
j_call: TRBJ2-7
clone_size: .
d_call: .
cdr3_nt: TGTGCCAGCAGAAAAGCGGCCTCCTACGAGCAGTACTTC
cdr3_aa: CASRKAASYEQYF

v_call: TRBV5-4
j_call: TRBJ2-5
clone_size: .
d_call: .
cdr3_nt: TGTGCCAGCAGTAGACAGTTTGGAGAGACCCAGTACTTC
cdr3_aa: CASSRQFGETQYF

v_call: TRBV27
j_call: TRBJ2-1
clone_size: .
d_call: TRBD2
cdr3_nt: TGTGCCAGCAGTCTTAGCGGGGGGGTCCATGAGCAGTTCTTC
cdr3_aa: CASSLSGGVHEQFF

v_call: TRBV5-6
j_call: TRBJ2-7
clone_size: .
d_call: TRBD1
cdr3_nt: TGTGCCAGCAGCTTGATTGGACAGGGGGCTGTTGAGCAGTACTTC
cdr3_aa: CASSLIGQGAVEQYF

v_call: TRBV27
j_call: TRBJ2-3
clone_size: .
d_call: .
cdr3_nt: TGTGCCAGCAGCCCTTGGGGACTCAGCACAGATACGCAGTATTTT
cdr3_aa: CASSPWGLSTDTQYF

v_call: TRBV6-2/TRBV6-3
j_call: TRBJ2-7
clone_size: once
d_call: TRBD2
cdr3_nt: TGTGCCAGCAGTGCTAGCGGGAGTTATTACGAGCAGTACTTC
cdr3_aa: CASSASGSYYEQYF

v_call: TRBV27
j_call: TRBJ1-1
clone_size: .
d_call: TRBD1
cdr3_nt: TGTGCCAGCAGTCAGACAGGGTCGGACACTGAAGCTTTCTTT
cdr3_aa: CASSQTGSDTEAFF

v_call: TRBV6-5
j_call: TRBJ2-7
clone_size: .
d_call: .
cdr3_nt: TGTGCCAGCAGTCCTCGCTCGGCAGGGGGGTACGAGCAGTACTTC
cdr3_aa: CASSPRSAGGYEQYF

v_call: TRBV27
j_call: TRBJ1-5
clone_size: .
d_call: .
cdr3_nt: TGTGCCAGCAGTGCAGGGTTTAGCAATCAGCCCCAGCATTTT
cdr3_aa: CASSAGFSNQPQHF

v_call: TRBV6-1
j_call: TRBJ2-5
clone_size: .
d_call: TRBD2
cdr3_nt: TGTGCCAGCAGTGAAGCCTTGAGCGGGGGAAGCCAAGAGACCCAGTACTTC
cdr3_aa: CASSEALSGGSQETQYF

v_call: TRBV11-1
j_call: TRBJ2-1
clone_size: .
d_call: .
cdr3_nt: TGTGCCAGCAGCTTCGAGCGGAAGGGGGGGAATGAGCAGTTCTTC
cdr3_aa: CASSFERKGGNEQFF